The 28 T cell receptor beta chains below come from one sample, sequenced in a study of shared clonotypes between healthy human individuals. Assay: immunoSEQ multiplex PCR; the TCRdb copy retains only in-frame clones and omits some. Seen here are about 1.5 million clones, roughly 96% observed once, and the top ten hold approximately 1.2%. Specimen: naive CD4+ T cells sorted from blood. Subset here: CD45RA+ positively selected. The receptor set was obtained from a man aged 30 to 45 in good health.

The genes are TRBV5-1 and TRBJ2-7; 9 bases align to TRBD1. The germline V gene encodes CDR1 SGHRS and CDR2 YFSETQ. This CDR3 comprises 13 residues. The ends lost 5 bases at V and 3 bases at J; junction bases unmatched: 3. The CDR3 coding sequence is TGCGCCAGCAGGGACAGGGGAATCTACGAGCAGTACTTC. This gives the protein CASRDRGIYEQYF. Together with reference TRBV5-1 and TRBJ2-7, the CDR3 gives the full variable domain: KAGVTQTPRYLIKTRGQQVTLSCSPISGHRSVSWYQQTPGQGLQFLFEYFSETQRNKGNFPGRFSGRQFSNSRSEMNVSTLELGDSALYLCASRDRGIYEQYFGPGTRLTVT.

This clone occurred a few times. The chain is built from TRBV20-1 and TRBJ1-2; D gene ambiguous. CDR1 and CDR2 from the germline V gene are DFQATT and SNEGSKA (reference sequence). Trimming shortened V by 4 bases and J by 9 bases, and 6 bases separated the two germline ends. The CDR3 spans 9 residues. This CDR3 reads CSATPSYTF. The CDR3 region has the DNA TGCAGTGCTACCCCAAGCTACACCTTC.

This chain links TRBV18 with TRBJ2-7, with 9 bases identical to TRBD2. With 2 bases clipped from V and 1 base from J, the junction kept 12 bases outside the gene matches. CDR3 length equals 18 residues. Germline V gives CDR1 KGHSH, CDR2 LQKENI. As DNA, the CDR3 is TGTGCCAGCTCACCAATCGCTAGCGGGGTTCTAATATCCTACGAGCAGTACTTC. Its translation: CASSPIASGVLISYEQYF.

CDR3 loop: CASSLYPSFGEDVGPNTEAFF. CDR3 nucleotides: TGCGCCAGCAGCTTGTACCCGAGCTTCGGTGAGGATGTGGGTCCGAACACTGAAGCTTTCTTT. The chain recombines TRBV5-1 with TRBJ1-1; D remains ambiguous. Germline V gene data show CDR1 as SGHRS and CDR2 as YFSETQ. The CDR3 totals 21 residues. The ends were cut back, 1 base at V and 1 base at J, with 29 bases in the middle.

CDR3: CASSPPGLNTDTQYF. As DNA, the CDR3 is TGTGCCAGCTCACCACCGGGACTCAACACAGATACGCAGTATTTT. The chain employs TRBV18 and TRBJ2-3, with D tentatively TRBD2 (6 bases). Trimming left V 0 bases short and J 2 bases short, with 9 bases between. Germline assignment: CDR1 KGHSH and CDR2 LQKENI. The CDR3 runs 15 residues.

The rearrangement joins TRBV9 to TRBJ2-2, with TRBD2 matching 7 bases. This CDR3 comprises 16 residues. The V segment lost 4 bases and the J segment 3 bases; nucleotides outside the gene matches: 9. In germline, CDR1 is SGDLS, CDR2 YYNGEE. The CDR3 reads CASSPRASGYTGELFF. The CDR3, as DNA: TGTGCCAGCAGCCCAAGGGCTAGCGGTTACACCGGGGAGCTGTTTTTT.

The chain is built from TRBV19 and TRBJ2-1; TRBD1 is a possible D gene (5 bases). Germline CDR1 LNHDA, CDR2 SQIVND (reference sequence). Trimming removed 4 bases from V and 12 bases from J, with 19 bases in between. This CDR3 comprises 14 residues. CDR3 nucleotide sequence: TGTGCCAGTAGTAGCGTCGACAGTAGGAAGGGGCAGTTCTTC. Translating it yields CASSSVDSRKGQFF.

This clone was detected only once. J is TRBJ2-1 and V is TRBV11-2; unclear D gene. The CDR3 extends over 15 amino acids. The germline V gene encodes CDR1 SGHAT and CDR2 FQNNGV. V gave up 3 bases and J gave up 6 bases, with 15 bases separating them. In DNA, the CDR3 is TGTGCCAGCAGCTTCCTAAGCCCAGTTGGCAATGAGCAGTTCTTC. Translation: CASSFLSPVGNEQFF.

The V and J genes are TRBV5-1 and TRBJ2-2, with D perhaps matching TRBD1 (5 bases). Germline V CDR1 and CDR2: SGHRS, YFSETQ. Trimming stripped 0 bases from V and 1 base from J, with 10 bases between. This CDR3 is built from 16 residues. The chain's CDR3 is CASSLGRQRNTGELFF. The CDR3 DNA sequence: TGCGCCAGCAGCTTGGGGAGACAGAGGAACACCGGGGAGCTGTTTTTT.

This chain uses TRBV28 with TRBJ2-1; TRBD2 matches 10 bases. CDR3 length equals 13 residues. The germline V gene encodes CDR1 MDHEN and CDR2 SYDVKM. The V and J ends lost 11 bases and 6 bases, in that order; junction bases with no gene match: 7. The CDR3 coding sequence is TGTGCCGTGGGAAGCGGGAGGGCCAATGAGCAGTTCTTC. Translation gives CAVGSGRANEQFF.

The chain carries TRBV28 and TRBJ2-1, with 14 bases that match TRBD2. This CDR3 has 15 residues. Germline CDR1 MDHEN, CDR2 SYDVKM. V trimming: 4 bases; J trimming: 9 bases; junction bases outside the gene matches: 5. Here the CDR3 reads CASSSAGTSGGEQFF. DNA of the CDR3: TGTGCCAGCAGTTCAGCCGGGACTAGCGGGGGTGAGCAGTTCTTC.

The J gene is TRBJ1-4, the V gene TRBV5-5, with 8 bases matching TRBD1. The germline gives CDR1 SGHKS, CDR2 YYEKEE (reference sequence). The V gene end was trimmed by 4 bases and the J gene end by 8 bases; junction bases not matched to a gene: 7. The CDR3 extends over 14 amino acids. CDR3 protein: CASSLDRVREKLFF. The CDR3, as DNA: TGTGCCAGCAGCCTGGACAGGGTACGGGAAAAACTGTTTTTT.

The chain has TRBV7-3 and TRBJ2-1; D is possibly TRBD2 (6 bases). The germline V and J ends were trimmed by 1 base and 8 bases, with 15 bases remaining between them. The CDR3 covers 15 residues. Germline CDR1 and CDR2: SGHTA and FQGTGA. CDR3 DNA sequence: TGTGCCAGCAGCTTAATTGGTCAGGGAGGCGATGAGCAGTTCTTC. Translating it yields CASSLIGQGGDEQFF.

The chain couples TRBV18 to TRBJ1-4; D unclear. Germline CDR1 is KGHSH and CDR2 is LQKENI. V dropped 6 bases and J dropped 3 bases, with 14 bases sitting between them. The CDR3 is 15 amino acids. CDR3 DNA: TGTGCCAGCTCCCCGATGAGAGGCCCTAATGAAAAACTGTTTTTT. Protein product: CASSPMRGPNEKLFF.

This chain links TRBV4-2 with TRBJ2-5; 7 nucleotides align to TRBD2. V shed 3 bases and J 3 bases; nucleotides not matched to a gene: 10. The CDR3 runs 16 residues. CDR1 and CDR2 from the germline V gene are LGHNA and YNFKEQ. CDR3 in amino acids: CASSQAAGTTKETQYF. The CDR3 DNA reads as TGTGCCAGCAGCCAGGCCGCCGGGACTACCAAAGAGACCCAGTACTTC.

The CDR3 DNA reads as TGTGCCAGCAGCGTAAGTGGAGGGACTACCTACAATGAGCAGTTCTTC. Translated, it gives CASSVSGGTTYNEQFF. The chain links TRBV9 to TRBJ2-1, with 7 bases that match TRBD2. The CDR3 consists of 16 residues. Germline V CDR1 and CDR2: SGDLS, YYNGEE. V was pared by 1 base and J by 2 bases, with 6 bases of the junction left unmatched. The complete variable domain, with remaining parts taken from reference TRBV9 and TRBJ2-1, reads DSGVTQTPKHLITATGQRVTLRCSPRSGDLSVYWYQQSLDQGLQFLIQYYNGEERAKGNILERFSAQQFPDLHSELNLSSLELGDSALYFCASSVSGGTTYNEQFFGPGTRLTVL.

The J gene is TRBJ2-7, the V gene TRBV10-3; perhaps D is TRBD1 or TRBD2 (5 bases each). This CDR3 is 16 amino acids long. Germline lookup yields CDR1 ENHRY and CDR2 SYGVKD. The V end lost 2 bases, the J end lost 2 bases, and 16 bases lay between the germline ends. The CDR3 nucleotides read TGTGCCATCAGTGAGCCCGGGGCCCCTGGGGCCTACGAGCAGTACTTC. It is translated as CAISEPGAPGAYEQYF.

V gene TRBV18 combines with J gene TRBJ1-5; D possibly corresponds to TRBD1 (5 bases). CDR3 length equals 14 residues. V was clipped by 4 bases and J by 4 bases, with 11 bases between them. Germline V gene lookup returns CDR1 KGHSH and CDR2 LQKENI. In nucleotides, the CDR3 is TGTGCCAGCTCACGTCGATCAGGGAATCAGCCCCAGCATTTT. Residues: CASSRRSGNQPQHF.

The V gene is TRBV2, the J gene TRBJ2-1, with D maybe TRBD1 (6 bases). The CDR3 is 14 residues long. Germline assignment: CDR1 SNHLY and CDR2 FYNNEI. Deletions cut 6 bases from V and 4 bases from J, with 13 bases between. The DNA for the CDR3 is TGTGCCAGCAGCTTCGACAGGCAGTACAATGAGCAGTTCTTC. It encodes CASSFDRQYNEQFF. Supplemented by reference TRBV2 and TRBJ2-1, the full variable domain reads EPEVTQTPSHQVTQMGQEVILRCVPISNHLYFYWYRQILGQKVEFLVSFYNNEISEKSEIFDDQFSVERPDGSNFTLKIRSTKLEDSAMYFCASSFDRQYNEQFFGPGTRLTVL.

V usage is TRBV5-8 and J usage is TRBJ2-7; the D gene is possibly TRBD1 (6 bases). Germline V gene sequence: CDR1 SGHTS, CDR2 YDEGEE. The ends were cut back, 0 bases at V and 7 bases at J, with 17 bases in the middle. The CDR3 extends over 15 amino acids. CDR3 amino acids: CASSLEMGASFEQYF. CDR3 DNA sequence: TGTGCCAGCAGCTTGGAAATGGGGGCGAGTTTTGAGCAGTACTTC.

This sequence joins TRBV15 and TRBJ1-5; 8 bases are shared with TRBD1. The germline V gene encodes CDR1 LNHNV and CDR2 YYDKDF (reference sequence). The CDR3 spans 15 residues. Unmatched junction bases numbered 9, after V lost 7 bases and J lost 4 bases. The CDR3 DNA reads as TGTGCCACCAACACGGACAGGGCGTTAAATCAGCCCCAGCATTTT. The encoded protein is CATNTDRALNQPQHF.

The chain employs TRBV2 and TRBJ2-5; 8 bases are a match to TRBD2. V lost 8 bases and J lost 7; bases outside the gene matches: 12. The CDR3 is 14 residues long. Per the germline V gene, CDR1 is SNHLY and CDR2 is FYNNEI. CDR3 bases: TGTGCCAGCCATGGTGCGGGAGGCCCGGGGACCCAGTACTTC. It yields the protein CASHGAGGPGTQYF. The complete variable domain, with remaining parts taken from reference TRBV2 and TRBJ2-5, reads EPEVTQTPSHQVTQMGQEVILRCVPISNHLYFYWYRQILGQKVEFLVSFYNNEISEKSEIFDDQFSVERPDGSNFTLKIRSTKLEDSAMYFCASHGAGGPGTQYFGPGTRLLVL.

This chain uses TRBV11-2 with TRBJ1-1, with D maybe TRBD1 (6 bases). Germline lookup yields CDR1 SGHAT and CDR2 FQNNGV. The CDR3 sequence is 15 residues long. The V end lost 1 base, the J end lost 4 bases, and 13 bases lay between the germline ends. CDR3 in DNA: TGTGCCAGCAGCTTAGCTGGAGGCAGGGGCACTGAAGCTTTCTTT. It codes for CASSLAGGRGTEAFF.

This chain links TRBV28 with TRBJ2-5; the match to TRBD2 covers 15 bases. Per the germline V gene, CDR1 is MDHEN and CDR2 is SYDVKM. The V segment lost 6 bases and the J segment 5 bases; nucleotides outside the gene matches: 7. This CDR3 is built from 16 residues. CDR3 DNA sequence: TGTGCCAGCAGACGGGCCGGGACTAGCGGGAGGGAGACCCAGTACTTC. Encoded protein: CASRRAGTSGRETQYF.

The chain carries TRBV4-3 and TRBJ2-1; D remains unclear. Germline CDR1 is LGHNA and CDR2 is YSLEER. This CDR3 region has 14 residues. V dropped 0 bases and J dropped 4 bases, with 7 bases sitting between them. The CDR3 loop reads CASSQDRIYNEQFF. The CDR3 DNA follows: TGCGCCAGCAGCCAAGATCGGATATACAATGAGCAGTTCTTC.

The CDR3 loop is CAIGGEPADTQYF. CDR3 coding DNA: TGTGCCATCGGTGGGGAGCCGGCAGATACGCAGTATTTT. The genes are TRBV10-3 and TRBJ2-3; possible D gene TRBD2, 5 bases. V lost 8 bases and J lost 4, with 13 bases in between. Germline V gives CDR1 ENHRY, CDR2 SYGVKD. The CDR3 runs 13 residues.

The chain carries TRBV6-5 and TRBJ2-7, with D perhaps matching TRBD2 (6 bases). Between the trimmed V and J ends, which lost 6 bases and 3 bases, there was a span of 18 bases. CDR3 length: 15 residues. Germline V gives CDR1 MNHEY, CDR2 SVGAGI. The CDR3 DNA follows: TGTGCCAGCAGACCTTTACCGGGACTCAACTACGAGCAGTACTTC. This gives the protein CASRPLPGLNYEQYF.

This clone was picked up one time. V is TRBV5-5 and J is TRBJ2-6; D gene uncertain. Trimming removed 3 bases at V and 0 bases at J, with 4 bases between. CDR1 and CDR2 (germline): SGHKS, YYEKEE (reference sequence). This CDR3 is built from 14 residues. CDR3: CASSSASGANVLTF. CDR3 bases: TGTGCCAGCAGCTCGGCCTCTGGGGCCAACGTCCTGACTTTC.